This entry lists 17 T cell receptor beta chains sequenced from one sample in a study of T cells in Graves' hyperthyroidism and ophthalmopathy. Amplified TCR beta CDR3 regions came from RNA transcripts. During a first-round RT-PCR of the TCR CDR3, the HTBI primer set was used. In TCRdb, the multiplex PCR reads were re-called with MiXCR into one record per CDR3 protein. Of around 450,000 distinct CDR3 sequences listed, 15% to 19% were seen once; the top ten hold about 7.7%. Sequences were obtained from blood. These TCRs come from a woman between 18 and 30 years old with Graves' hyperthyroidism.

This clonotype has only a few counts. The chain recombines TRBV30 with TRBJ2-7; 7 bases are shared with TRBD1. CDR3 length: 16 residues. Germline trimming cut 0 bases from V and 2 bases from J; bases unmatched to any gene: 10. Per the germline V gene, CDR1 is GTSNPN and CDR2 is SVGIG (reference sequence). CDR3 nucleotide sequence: TGTGCCTGGAGTGTAGCTCTTAGGGGGCTCACCTACGAGCAGTACTTC. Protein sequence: CAWSVALRGLTYEQYF.

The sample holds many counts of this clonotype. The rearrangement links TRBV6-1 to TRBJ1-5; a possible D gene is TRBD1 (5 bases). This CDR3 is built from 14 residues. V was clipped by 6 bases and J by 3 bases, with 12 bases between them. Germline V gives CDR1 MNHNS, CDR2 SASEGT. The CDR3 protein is CASSRGPANQPQHF. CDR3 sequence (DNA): TGTGCCAGCAGCCGGGGACCCGCCAATCAGCCCCAGCATTTT.

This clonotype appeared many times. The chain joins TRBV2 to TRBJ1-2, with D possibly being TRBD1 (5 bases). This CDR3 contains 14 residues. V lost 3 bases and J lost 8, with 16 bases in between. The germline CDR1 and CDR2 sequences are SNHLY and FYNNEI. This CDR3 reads CASSDAGSTRGYTF. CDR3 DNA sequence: TGTGCCAGCAGTGACGCAGGGTCGACCAGGGGCTACACCTTC.

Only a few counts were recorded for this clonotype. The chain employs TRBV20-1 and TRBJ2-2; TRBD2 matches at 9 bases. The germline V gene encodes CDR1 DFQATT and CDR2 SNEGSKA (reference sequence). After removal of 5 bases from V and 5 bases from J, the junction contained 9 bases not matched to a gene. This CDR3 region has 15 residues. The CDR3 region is CSASIAGVRTGELFF. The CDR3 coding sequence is TGCAGTGCTTCTATAGCGGGAGTAAGAACCGGGGAGCTGTTTTTT.

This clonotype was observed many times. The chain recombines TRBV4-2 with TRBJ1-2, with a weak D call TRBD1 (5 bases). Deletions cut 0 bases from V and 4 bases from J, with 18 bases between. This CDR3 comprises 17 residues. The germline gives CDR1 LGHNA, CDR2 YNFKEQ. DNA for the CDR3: TGTGCCAGCAGCCAAGATCTTGGGCAGGGTACGAGCTATGGCTACACCTTC. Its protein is CASSQDLGQGTSYGYTF.

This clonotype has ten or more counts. CDR3 nucleotide sequence: TGTGCCAGCATGTTAGTCGGGAATCAGCCCCAGCATTTT. It is translated as CASMLVGNQPQHF. The chain has TRBV12-3 or TRBV12-4 and TRBJ1-5; D is undetermined. Trimming took 7 bases from V and 4 from J, leaving 11 bases between them. The CDR3 is 13 residues long.

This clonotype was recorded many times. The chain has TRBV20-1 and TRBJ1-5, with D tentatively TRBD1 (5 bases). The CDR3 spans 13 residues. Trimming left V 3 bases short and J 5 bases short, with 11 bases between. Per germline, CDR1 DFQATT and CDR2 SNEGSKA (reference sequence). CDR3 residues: CSASAGSYQPQHF. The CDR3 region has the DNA TGCAGTGCTAGTGCAGGGAGCTATCAGCCCCAGCATTTT.

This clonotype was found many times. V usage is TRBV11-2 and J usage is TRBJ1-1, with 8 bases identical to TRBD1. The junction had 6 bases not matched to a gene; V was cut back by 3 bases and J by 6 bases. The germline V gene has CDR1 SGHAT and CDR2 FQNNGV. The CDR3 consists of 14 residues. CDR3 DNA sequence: TGTGCCAGCAGCTTCGACAGGGGACAGGCTGAAGCTTTCTTT. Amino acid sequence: CASSFDRGQAEAFF. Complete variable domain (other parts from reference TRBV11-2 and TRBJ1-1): EAGVAQSPRYKIIEKRQSVAFWCNPISGHATLYWYQQILGQGPKLLIQFQNNGVVDDSQLPKDRFSAERLKGVDSTLKIQPAKLEDSAVYLCASSFDRGQAEAFFGQGTRLTVV.

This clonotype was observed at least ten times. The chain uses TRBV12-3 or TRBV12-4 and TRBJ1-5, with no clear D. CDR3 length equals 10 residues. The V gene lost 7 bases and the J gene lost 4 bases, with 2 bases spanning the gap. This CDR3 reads CASINQPQHF. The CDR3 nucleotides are TGTGCCAGCATTAATCAGCCCCAGCATTTT.

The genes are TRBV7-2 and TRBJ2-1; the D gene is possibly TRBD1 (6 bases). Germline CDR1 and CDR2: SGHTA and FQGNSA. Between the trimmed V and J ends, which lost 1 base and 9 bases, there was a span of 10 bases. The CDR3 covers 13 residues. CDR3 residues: CASSLGWGREQFF. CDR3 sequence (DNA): TGTGCCAGCAGCTTAGGGTGGGGGCGTGAGCAGTTCTTC.

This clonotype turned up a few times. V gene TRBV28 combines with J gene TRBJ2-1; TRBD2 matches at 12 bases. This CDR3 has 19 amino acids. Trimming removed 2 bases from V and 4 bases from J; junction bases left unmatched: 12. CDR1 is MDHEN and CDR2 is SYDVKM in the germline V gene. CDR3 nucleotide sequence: TGTGCCAGCAGTTTAAGGAGTCTAGCGGGAGGGCCACGGTACAATGAGCAGTTCTTC. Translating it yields CASSLRSLAGGPRYNEQFF.

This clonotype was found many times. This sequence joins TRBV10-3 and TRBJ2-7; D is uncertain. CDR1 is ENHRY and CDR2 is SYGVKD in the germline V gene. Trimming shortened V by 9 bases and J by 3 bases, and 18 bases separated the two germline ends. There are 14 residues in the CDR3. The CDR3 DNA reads TGTGCCATTGCCCCGGGCGCAGAACTCTACGAGCAGTACTTC. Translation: CAIAPGAELYEQYF.

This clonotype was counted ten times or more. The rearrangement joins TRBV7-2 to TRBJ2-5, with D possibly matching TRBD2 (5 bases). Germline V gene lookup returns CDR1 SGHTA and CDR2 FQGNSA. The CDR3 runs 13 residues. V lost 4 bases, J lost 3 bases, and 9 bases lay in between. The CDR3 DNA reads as TGTGCCAGCAGCTCGGACTTAGAAGAGACCCAGTACTTC. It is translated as CASSSDLEETQYF.

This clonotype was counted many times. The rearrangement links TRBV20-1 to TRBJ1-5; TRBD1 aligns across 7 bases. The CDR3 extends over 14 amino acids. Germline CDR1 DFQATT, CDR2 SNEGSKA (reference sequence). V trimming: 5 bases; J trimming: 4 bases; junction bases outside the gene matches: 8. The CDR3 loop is CSAALPGGNQPQHF. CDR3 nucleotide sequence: TGCAGTGCTGCCCTCCCAGGGGGGAATCAGCCCCAGCATTTT.

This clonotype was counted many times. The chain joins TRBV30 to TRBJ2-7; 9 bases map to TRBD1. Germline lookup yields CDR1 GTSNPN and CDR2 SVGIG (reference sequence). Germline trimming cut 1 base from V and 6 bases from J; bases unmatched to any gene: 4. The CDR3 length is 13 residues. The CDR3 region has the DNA TGTGCCTGGAGTGGGACAGGGGTCTCCGAGCAGTACTTC. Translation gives CAWSGTGVSEQYF.

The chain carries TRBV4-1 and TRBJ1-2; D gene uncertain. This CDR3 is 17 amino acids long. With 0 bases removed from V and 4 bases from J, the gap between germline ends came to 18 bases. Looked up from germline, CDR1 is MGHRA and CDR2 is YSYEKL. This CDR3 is CASSQDRQPDISYGYTF. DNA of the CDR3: TGCGCCAGCAGCCAAGATCGGCAGCCCGACATATCCTATGGCTACACCTTC.

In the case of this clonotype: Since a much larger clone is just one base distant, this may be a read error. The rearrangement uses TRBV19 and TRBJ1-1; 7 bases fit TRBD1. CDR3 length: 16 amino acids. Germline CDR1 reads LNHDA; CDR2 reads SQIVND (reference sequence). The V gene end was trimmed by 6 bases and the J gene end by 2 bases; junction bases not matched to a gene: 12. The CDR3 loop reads CASRIKGGKGNTEAFF. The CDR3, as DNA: TGTGCCAGTAGGATAAAAGGGGGCAAGGGTAACACTGAAGCTTTCTTT.